Each of the 32 T cell receptor beta chains below was sequenced from the same sample in a study of human CD8 memory T cell subsets. UMI-labeled 5' RACE was used, and it produced the TCR beta libraries. Each CDR3 protein gets one entry in TCRdb, which reprocessed the 5' RACE reads and gives no DNA. This sample's table reports some 7,000 distinct CDR3 sequences. Sequences were obtained from CD8+ T cells from PBMCs. These TCRs come from a human donor in good health.

The V call is TRBV19, the J call TRBJ2-7. Germline V gene lookup returns CDR1 LNHDA and CDR2 SQIVND (reference sequence). The CDR3 spans 12 residues. The CDR3 loop is CASSNNHYEQYF.

This chain links TRBV3-1 with TRBJ2-7; TCRdb selects TRBD2, and the lack of DNA leaves this call unchecked. The CDR3 totals 15 residues. Per the germline V gene, CDR1 is LGHDT and CDR2 is YNNKEL (reference sequence). Here the CDR3 reads CASSHPRAASYEQYF.

This chain links TRBV12-3 or TRBV12-4 with TRBJ2-1. The CDR3 consists of 13 residues. Here the CDR3 reads CASSLVRQDEQFF.

CDR3: CASSWGTGELFF. V usage is TRBV5-4 and J usage is TRBJ2-2. This CDR3 has 12 amino acids. Germline CDR1 is SGHNT and CDR2 is YYREEE (reference sequence).

This clonotype is labeled medium-sized based on frequency. The rearrangement joins TRBV28 to TRBJ2-7. Germline CDR1 and CDR2: MDHEN and SYDVKM. The CDR3 loop spans 13 amino acids. CDR3 protein: CASSFGHPNEQYF.

CDR3 protein: CASSPDGPHHSGANVLTF. This rearrangement joins TRBV5-1 to TRBJ2-6; the TRBD2 assignment by TCRdb is unverifiable without DNA. The CDR3 sequence is 18 residues long. Germline CDR1 and CDR2: SGHRS and YFSETQ.

This clonotype is called large based on its frequency. The chain employs TRBV29-1 and TRBJ1-2; TCRdb picks TRBD1, but there is no DNA to check that call. The germline V gene has CDR1 SQVTM and CDR2 ANQGSEA. This CDR3 is built from 12 residues. The CDR3 loop is CSASTGNYGYTF.

In terms of frequency, this clonotype is medium-sized (0.01 to 0.1%). The chain recombines TRBV5-4 with TRBJ2-7; TCRdb reports TRBD2, a call that lacks DNA to check it against. The CDR3 loop spans 14 amino acids. Looked up from germline, CDR1 is SGHNT and CDR2 is YYREEE (reference sequence). This CDR3 reads CASSSSGTLYEQYF.

This clonotype is identified as medium-sized from frequency. This chain links TRBV11-2 with TRBJ2-7. The germline V gene has CDR1 SGHAT and CDR2 FQNNGV. The CDR3 is made up of 13 amino acids. This chain's CDR3 is CASAPIGSYEQYF. Combining the CDR3 with reference TRBV11-2 and TRBJ2-7 gives the whole variable domain EAGVAQSPRYKIIEKRQSVAFWCNPISGHATLYWYQQILGQGPKLLIQFQNNGVVDDSQLPKDRFSAERLKGVDSTLKIQPAKLEDSAVYLCASAPIGSYEQYFGPGTRLTVT.

The chain recombines TRBV29-1 with TRBJ2-1; TCRdb's D call, TRBD2, is unchecked because there is no DNA. The length of the CDR3 is 16 residues. Germline V gene lookup returns CDR1 SQVTM and CDR2 ANQGSEA. CDR3: CSVEGGLAGANNEQFF.

CDR3 residues: CASSYQLAGGVGYTF. V gene TRBV7-8 combines with J gene TRBJ1-2; TCRdb's D call, TRBD1, is unchecked because there is no DNA. Germline CDR1 and CDR2: SGHVS and FQNEAQ. The CDR3 has 15 amino acids.

The chain carries TRBV28 and TRBJ2-3; the D call from TCRdb, TRBD2, cannot be confirmed without DNA. Per the germline V gene, CDR1 is MDHEN and CDR2 is SYDVKM. The CDR3 length is 15 residues. CDR3 sequence: CASSFVRGLTDTQYF.

The gene calls are TRBV27 and TRBJ2-2. The CDR3 covers 13 residues. CDR1 MNHEY and CDR2 SMNVEV come from the germline V gene (reference sequence). The CDR3 sequence: CASSLQHTGELFF.

This rearrangement joins TRBV11-2 to TRBJ2-1; TCRdb's assignment of TRBD2 cannot be checked, as there is no DNA. Germline lookup yields CDR1 SGHAT and CDR2 FQNNGV. The CDR3 runs to 15 residues. CDR3 region: CASSLWREYDNEQFF. Together with reference TRBV11-2 and TRBJ2-1, the CDR3 gives the full variable domain: EAGVAQSPRYKIIEKRQSVAFWCNPISGHATLYWYQQILGQGPKLLIQFQNNGVVDDSQLPKDRFSAERLKGVDSTLKIQPAKLEDSAVYLCASSLWREYDNEQFFGPGTRLTVL.

V gene TRBV5-4 combines with J gene TRBJ1-3; without DNA, the TCRdb call of TRBD1 cannot be checked. CDR1 is SGHNT and CDR2 is YYREEE in the germline V gene (reference sequence). The CDR3 spans 17 residues. CDR3 residues: CASSPHPADISGNTIYF.

The chain carries TRBV3-1 and TRBJ1-1. This CDR3 has 13 amino acids. CDR1 and CDR2 from the germline V gene are LGHDT and YNNKEL (reference sequence). This CDR3 is CASSQLGTSEAFF. Together with reference TRBV3-1 and TRBJ1-1, the CDR3 gives the full variable domain: DTAVSQTPKYLVTQMGNDKSIKCEQNLGHDTMYWYKQDSKKFLKIMFSYNNKELIINETVPNRFSPKSPDKAHLNLHINSLELGDSAVYFCASSQLGTSEAFFGQGTRLTVV.

The rearrangement joins TRBV27 to TRBJ2-1; TCRdb names TRBD1, which stays unverified in the absence of DNA. This CDR3 is built from 15 residues. The germline V gene encodes CDR1 MNHEY and CDR2 SMNVEV (reference sequence). CDR3 residues: CASSLFGTPYNEQFF.

This clonotype is deemed medium-sized (0.01 to 0.1%) by its frequency. This chain joins TRBV6-6 and TRBJ2-1; the TRBD1 assignment by TCRdb is unverifiable without DNA. Germline V lookup: CDR1 MNHNY, CDR2 SVGAGI (reference sequence). The length of the CDR3 is 14 residues. The CDR3 sequence is CASTGTGGLDEQFF.

J is TRBJ2-7 and V is TRBV5-1; TCRdb's D gene call, TRBD1, goes unchecked for lack of DNA. CDR1 is SGHRS and CDR2 is YFSETQ in the germline V gene. The CDR3 has 14 amino acids. The CDR3 reads CASSSQGIVDEQYF. Full variable domain (missing parts from reference TRBV5-1 and TRBJ2-7): KAGVTQTPRYLIKTRGQQVTLSCSPISGHRSVSWYQQTPGQGLQFLFEYFSETQRNKGNFPGRFSGRQFSNSRSEMNVSTLELGDSALYLCASSSQGIVDEQYFGPGTRLTVT.

This chain joins TRBV3-1 and TRBJ2-7; TCRdb's D call of TRBD2 is untestable without DNA. The CDR3 is 14 residues long. Germline loops: CDR1 LGHDT, CDR2 YNNKEL (reference sequence). This CDR3 reads CASSQEGLSYEQYF.

The chain joins TRBV12-3 or TRBV12-4 to TRBJ2-1; TCRdb outputs TRBD1, but without DNA this stays unchecked. The CDR3 covers 15 residues. The CDR3 spells CASSLALGQLNEQFF.

The chain employs TRBV27 and TRBJ2-1. In germline, CDR1 is MNHEY, CDR2 SMNVEV (reference sequence). This CDR3 spans 12 amino acids. CDR3 sequence: CASSSVDNEQFF.

This sequence joins TRBV20-1 and TRBJ1-4; TCRdb's D call, TRBD1, is unchecked because there is no DNA. Germline CDR1 reads DFQATT; CDR2 reads SNEGSKA (reference sequence). CDR3 length: 16 amino acids. The CDR3 is CSALPLTMAWGEKLFF.

The CDR3 sequence is CASSYTPTYEQYF. This sequence joins TRBV6-2 or TRBV6-3 and TRBJ2-7. There are 13 residues in the CDR3. The germline CDR1 and CDR2 sequences are MNHEY and SVGEGT.

Measured by frequency, this clonotype is medium-sized. CDR3 protein: CSVRRYREGTEAFF. This rearrangement joins TRBV29-1 to TRBJ1-1. Per germline, CDR1 SQVTM and CDR2 ANQGSEA. CDR3 length equals 14 residues. The variable domain in full, completed from reference TRBV29-1 and TRBJ1-1, reads SAVISQKPSRDICQRGTSLTIQCQVDSQVTMMFWYRQQPGQSLTLIATANQGSEATYESGFVIDKFPISRPNLTFSTLTVSNMSPEDSSIYLCSVRRYREGTEAFFGQGTRLTVV.

The rearrangement uses TRBV27 and TRBJ1-1; TCRdb picks TRBD1, but there is no DNA to check that call. This CDR3 spans 15 amino acids. The germline gives CDR1 MNHEY, CDR2 SMNVEV (reference sequence). This CDR3 is CASSLGQGFRTEAFF.

The chain recombines TRBV5-1 with TRBJ1-1. The CDR3 is made up of 14 amino acids. CDR1 and CDR2 (germline): SGHRS, YFSETQ. CDR3 residues: CASSFSTRGTEAFF.

J is TRBJ2-7 and V is TRBV28; TCRdb picks TRBD1, but there is no DNA to check that call. In germline, CDR1 is MDHEN, CDR2 SYDVKM. This CDR3 has 17 residues. CDR3 loop: CASSSSVGTHHLYEQYF.

J is TRBJ1-2 and V is TRBV5-6; TCRdb proposes TRBD1, but this gene call is untestable without DNA. Germline CDR1 SGHDT, CDR2 YYEEEE. CDR3 length: 14 amino acids. The CDR3 region is CASSSRQGGIGYTF.

This chain joins TRBV7-2 and TRBJ2-7; checking the TCRdb D call of TRBD2 is not possible without DNA. Germline CDR1 reads SGHTA; CDR2 reads FQGNSA. This CDR3 is 16 amino acids long. This CDR3 reads CASSLTSGRVSYEQYF.

The CDR3 reads CASSPTSGSTNEQFF. The chain recombines TRBV7-9 with TRBJ2-1; TCRdb outputs TRBD2, but without DNA this stays unchecked. The CDR3 loop spans 15 amino acids. CDR1 is SEHNR and CDR2 is FQNEAQ in the germline V gene (reference sequence).

The genes are TRBV7-3 and TRBJ1-6. Germline CDR1 and CDR2: SGHTA and FQGTGA. The CDR3 loop spans 14 amino acids. CDR3 sequence reads: CASSLLAGNSPLHF.